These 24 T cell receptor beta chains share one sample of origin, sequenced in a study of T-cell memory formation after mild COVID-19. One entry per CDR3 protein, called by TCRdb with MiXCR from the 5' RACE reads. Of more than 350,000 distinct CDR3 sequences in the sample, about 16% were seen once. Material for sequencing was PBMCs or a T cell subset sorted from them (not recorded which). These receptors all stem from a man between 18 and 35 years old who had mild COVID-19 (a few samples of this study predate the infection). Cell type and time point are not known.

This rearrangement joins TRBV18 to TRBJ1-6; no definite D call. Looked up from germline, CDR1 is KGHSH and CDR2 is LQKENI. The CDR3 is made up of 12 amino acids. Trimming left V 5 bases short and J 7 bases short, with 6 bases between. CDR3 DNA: TGTGCCAGCTCAGCGTTGAATTCACCCCTCCACTTT. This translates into CASSALNSPLHF.

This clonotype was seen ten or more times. CDR3 nucleotide sequence: TGTGCCAGCAGTTTACTCGCGGAAGAGACCCAGTACTTC. Protein: CASSLLAEETQYF. V gene TRBV12-3 or TRBV12-4 combines with J gene TRBJ2-5; no definite D call. V lost 2 bases and J 3 bases, leaving 7 bases between the germline ends. The CDR3 runs 13 residues.

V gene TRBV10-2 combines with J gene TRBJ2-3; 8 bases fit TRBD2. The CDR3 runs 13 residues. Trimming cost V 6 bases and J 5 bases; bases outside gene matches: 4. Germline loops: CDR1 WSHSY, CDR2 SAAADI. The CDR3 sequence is CASRLAGKDTQYF. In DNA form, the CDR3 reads TGCGCCAGCAGGTTAGCGGGGAAAGATACGCAGTATTTT.

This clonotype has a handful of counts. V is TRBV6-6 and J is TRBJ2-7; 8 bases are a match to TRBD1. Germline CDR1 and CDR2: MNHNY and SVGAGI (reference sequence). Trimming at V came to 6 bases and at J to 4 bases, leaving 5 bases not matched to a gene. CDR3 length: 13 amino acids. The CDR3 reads CASRTDREYEQYF. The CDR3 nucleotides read TGTGCCAGCAGAACGGACAGGGAGTACGAGCAGTACTTC.

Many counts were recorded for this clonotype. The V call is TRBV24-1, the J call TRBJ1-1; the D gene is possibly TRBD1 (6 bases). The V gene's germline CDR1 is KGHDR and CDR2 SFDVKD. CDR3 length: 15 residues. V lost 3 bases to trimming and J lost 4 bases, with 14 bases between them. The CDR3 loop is CATSDSLGAATEAFF. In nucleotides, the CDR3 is TGTGCCACCAGTGATAGTCTGGGGGCGGCCACTGAAGCTTTCTTT.

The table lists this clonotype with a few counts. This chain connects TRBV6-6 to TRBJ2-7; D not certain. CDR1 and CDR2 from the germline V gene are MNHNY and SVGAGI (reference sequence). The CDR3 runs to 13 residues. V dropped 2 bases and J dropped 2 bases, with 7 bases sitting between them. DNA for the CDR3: TGTGCCAGCAGTTACCTCCACGCCTACGAGCAGTACGTC. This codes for CASSYLHAYEQYV.

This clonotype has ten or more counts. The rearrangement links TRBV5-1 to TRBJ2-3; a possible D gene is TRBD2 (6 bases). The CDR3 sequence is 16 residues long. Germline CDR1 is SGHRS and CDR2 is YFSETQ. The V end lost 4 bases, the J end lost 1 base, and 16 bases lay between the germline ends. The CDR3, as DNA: TGCGCCAGCAGCCAGCTACGGGGCGGGGGCACAGATACGCAGTATTTT. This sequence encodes CASSQLRGGGTDTQYF.

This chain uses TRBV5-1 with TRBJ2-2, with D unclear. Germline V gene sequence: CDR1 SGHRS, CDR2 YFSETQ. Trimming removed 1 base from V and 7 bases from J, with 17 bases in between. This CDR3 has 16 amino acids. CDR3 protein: CASSLFASNGRGELFF. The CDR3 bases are TGCGCCAGCAGCTTGTTCGCCAGTAACGGCCGCGGGGAGCTGTTTTTT.

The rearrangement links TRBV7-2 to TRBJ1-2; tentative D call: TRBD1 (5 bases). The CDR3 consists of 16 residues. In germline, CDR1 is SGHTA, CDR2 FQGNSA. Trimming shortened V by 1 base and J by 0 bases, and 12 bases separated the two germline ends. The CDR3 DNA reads TGTGCCAGCAGCTTAGTGGGACCTACTCCTAACTATGGCTACACCTTC. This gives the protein CASSLVGPTPNYGYTF.

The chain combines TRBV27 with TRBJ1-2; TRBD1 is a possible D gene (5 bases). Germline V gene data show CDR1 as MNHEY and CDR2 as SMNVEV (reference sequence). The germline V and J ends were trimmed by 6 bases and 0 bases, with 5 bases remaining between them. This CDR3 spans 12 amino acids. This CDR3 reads CASRTANYGYTF. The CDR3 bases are TGTGCCAGCAGGACAGCTAACTATGGCTACACCTTC.

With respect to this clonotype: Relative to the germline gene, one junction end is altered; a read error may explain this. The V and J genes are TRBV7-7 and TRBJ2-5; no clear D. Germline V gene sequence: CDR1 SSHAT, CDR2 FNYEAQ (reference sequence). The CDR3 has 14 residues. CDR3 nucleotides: TGTGCTAGCAGCCCAAGTCTCCTGGGAGAGACCCAGTACTTC. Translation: CASSPSLLGETQYF.

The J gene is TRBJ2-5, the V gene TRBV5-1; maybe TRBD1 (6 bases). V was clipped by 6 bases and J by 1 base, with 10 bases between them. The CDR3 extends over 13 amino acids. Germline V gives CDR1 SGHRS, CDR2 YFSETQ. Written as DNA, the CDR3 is TGCGCCAGCAATGGACAGATCCAAGAGACCCAGTACTTC. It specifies CASNGQIQETQYF.

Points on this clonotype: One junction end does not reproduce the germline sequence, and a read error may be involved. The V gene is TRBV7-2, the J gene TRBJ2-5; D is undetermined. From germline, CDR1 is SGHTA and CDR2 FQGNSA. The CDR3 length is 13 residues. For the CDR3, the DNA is TGTGCTAGCAGCTGGGCGAAGGTGGAGACCCAGTACTTC. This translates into CASSWAKVETQYF.

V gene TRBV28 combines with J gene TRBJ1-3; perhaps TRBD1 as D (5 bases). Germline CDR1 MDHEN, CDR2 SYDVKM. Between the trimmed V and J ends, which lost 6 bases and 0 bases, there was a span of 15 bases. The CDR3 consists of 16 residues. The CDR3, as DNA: TGTGCCAGCAGGTACATGGGACGGTACTCTGGAAACACCATATATTTT. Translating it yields CASRYMGRYSGNTIYF.

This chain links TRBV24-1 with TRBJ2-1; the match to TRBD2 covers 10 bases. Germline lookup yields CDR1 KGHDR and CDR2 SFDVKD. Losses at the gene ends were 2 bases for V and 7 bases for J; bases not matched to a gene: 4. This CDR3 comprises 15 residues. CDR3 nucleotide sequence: TGTGCCACCAGTGATTCTAGCGGGGGACCTAATGAGCAGTTCTTC. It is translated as CATSDSSGGPNEQFF.

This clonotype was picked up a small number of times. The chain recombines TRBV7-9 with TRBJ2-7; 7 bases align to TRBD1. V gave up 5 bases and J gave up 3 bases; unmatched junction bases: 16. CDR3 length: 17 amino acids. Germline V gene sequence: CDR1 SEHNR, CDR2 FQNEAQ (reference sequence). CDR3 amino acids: CASSPRDSPPGDYEQYF. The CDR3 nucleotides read TGTGCCAGCAGCCCCCGGGACAGTCCCCCTGGGGACTACGAGCAGTACTTC.

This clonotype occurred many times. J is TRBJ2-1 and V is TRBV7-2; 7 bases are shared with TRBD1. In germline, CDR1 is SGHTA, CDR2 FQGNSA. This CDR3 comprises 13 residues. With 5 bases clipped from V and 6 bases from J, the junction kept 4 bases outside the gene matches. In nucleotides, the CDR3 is TGTGCCAGCAGCCGACAGGGATTCAATGAGCAGTTCTTC. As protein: CASSRQGFNEQFF.

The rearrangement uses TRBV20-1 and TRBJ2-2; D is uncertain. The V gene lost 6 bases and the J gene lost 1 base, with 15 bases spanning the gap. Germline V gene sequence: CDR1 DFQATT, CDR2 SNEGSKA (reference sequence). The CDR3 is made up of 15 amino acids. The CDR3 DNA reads TGCAGTGCCGAATCCCACCAGGAGAACACCGGGGAGCTGTTTTTT. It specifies CSAESHQENTGELFF.

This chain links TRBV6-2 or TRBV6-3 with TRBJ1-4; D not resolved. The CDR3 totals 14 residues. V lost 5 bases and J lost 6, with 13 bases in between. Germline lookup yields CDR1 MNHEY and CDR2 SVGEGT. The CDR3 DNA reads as TGTGCCAGCAGTGCCGGACCTGAAGATGAAAAACTGTTTTTT. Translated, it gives CASSAGPEDEKLFF.

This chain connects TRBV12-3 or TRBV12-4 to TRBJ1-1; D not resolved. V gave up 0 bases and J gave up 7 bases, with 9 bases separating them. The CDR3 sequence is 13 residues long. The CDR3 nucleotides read TGTGCCAGCAGTTTAGCGCTTAGTCGTGAAGCTTTCTTT. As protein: CASSLALSREAFF.

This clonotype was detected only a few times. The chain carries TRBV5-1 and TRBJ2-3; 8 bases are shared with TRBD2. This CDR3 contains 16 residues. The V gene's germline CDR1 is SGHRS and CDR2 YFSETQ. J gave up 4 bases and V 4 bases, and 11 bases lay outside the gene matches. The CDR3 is CASSDPGGGSSDTQYF. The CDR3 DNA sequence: TGCGCCAGCAGCGACCCCGGGGGGGGTTCATCAGATACGCAGTATTTT.

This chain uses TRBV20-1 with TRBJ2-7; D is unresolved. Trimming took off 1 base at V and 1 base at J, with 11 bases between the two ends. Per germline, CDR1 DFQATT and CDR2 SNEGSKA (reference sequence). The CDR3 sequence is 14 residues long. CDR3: CSARVAGSSYEQYF. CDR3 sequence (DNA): TGCAGTGCTAGAGTGGCAGGAAGTTCCTACGAGCAGTACTTC.

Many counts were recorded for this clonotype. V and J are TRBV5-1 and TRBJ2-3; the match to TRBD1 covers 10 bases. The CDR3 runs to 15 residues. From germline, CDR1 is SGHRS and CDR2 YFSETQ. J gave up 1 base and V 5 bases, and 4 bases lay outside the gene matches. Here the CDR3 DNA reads TGCGCCAGCAGTCAGGGGACAGGGGGCACAGATACGCAGTATTTT. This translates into CASSQGTGGTDTQYF.

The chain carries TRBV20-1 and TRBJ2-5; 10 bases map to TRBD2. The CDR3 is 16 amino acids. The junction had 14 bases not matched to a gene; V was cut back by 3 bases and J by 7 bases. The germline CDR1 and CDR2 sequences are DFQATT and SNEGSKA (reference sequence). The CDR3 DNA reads TGCAGTGCTAGTGCTCTAGCGGGGGCCATTTTCGGGACCCAGTACTTC. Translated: CSASALAGAIFGTQYF.